Listed below are T cell receptor beta chains from one sample, sequenced in a study of graft-versus-host responses after intestinal transplantation. Only in-frame clones appear in the TCRdb table, and some are missing; sequencing was by immunoSEQ multiplex PCR. The data contain approximately 37,000 clones, around 87% of them singletons. The specimen was ileum tissue, collected 204 days after intestinal transplant. These receptors all come from a human patient who received an intestinal transplant, so some T cells may come from the graft donor. Each CDR3 is given with its conserved first and last residue. Fields, in order: V gene, J gene, D gene, CDR3 protein, CDR3 DNA. D genes are given only for firm matches.

TRBV5-1	TRBJ2-7	-	CASSDVSYEQYF	TGCGCCAGCAGCGACGTCAGCTACGAGCAGTACTTC
TRBV28	TRBJ1-1	TRBD1	CASVYRGHGAFF	TGTGCCAGCGTCTACAGGGGGCACGGGGCTTTCTTT
TRBV27	TRBJ1-6	-	CASSLTQYNSPLHF	TGTGCCAGCAGTTTAACACAATATAATTCACCCCTCCACTTT
TRBV7-8	TRBJ2-1	-	CASTIGDLWGNEQFF	TGTGCCAGCACTATAGGGGATCTGTGGGGCAATGAGCAGTTCTTC